The next 26 T cell receptor beta chains were all read from a single sample in a study of CD8 T cells in ankylosing spondylitis. MiXCR, run by TCRdb on the 5' RACE reads, gives a single entry per CDR3 protein. Here the sample spans some 200,000 distinct CDR3 sequences, 20% to 30% being singletons. The sequenced sample was blood, either unsorted or a sorted T cell fraction (not recorded which). The receptors stem from a male donor with ankylosing spondylitis or in good health (not recorded which).

The rearrangement uses TRBV30 and TRBJ1-5; D is unclear. V was pared by 1 base and J by 3 bases, with 7 bases between. This CDR3 spans 13 amino acids. Germline V CDR1 and CDR2: GTSNPN, SVGIG (reference sequence). The CDR3: CAWSGGYNQPQHF. CDR3 nucleotide sequence: TGTGCCTGGAGTGGAGGTTACAATCAGCCCCAGCATTTT.

The J gene is TRBJ2-5, the V gene TRBV6-5; 15 bases are shared with TRBD2. V shed 3 bases and J 1 base; nucleotides not matched to a gene: 6. The CDR3 sequence is 18 residues long. Per the germline V gene, CDR1 is MNHEY and CDR2 is SVGAGI. The CDR3 DNA is TGTGCCAGCAGTTATCTTGGACTAGCGGGAGGGGCCCAAGAGACCCAGTACTTC. Amino acids: CASSYLGLAGGAQETQYF.

This clonotype was recorded many times. The chain links TRBV29-1 to TRBJ2-1, with TRBD1 matching 7 bases. The CDR3 is 13 amino acids. CDR1 and CDR2 (germline): SQVTM, ANQGSEA. The V segment lost 2 bases and the J segment 4 bases; nucleotides outside the gene matches: 2. The CDR3 is CSVERTGYNEQFF. As DNA, the CDR3 is TGCAGCGTTGAAAGGACAGGATACAATGAGCAGTTCTTC.

This clonotype was observed many times. This rearrangement joins TRBV7-2 to TRBJ2-5; D unresolved. The CDR3 consists of 14 residues. Germline V gives CDR1 SGHTA, CDR2 FQGNSA. Trimming cost V 7 bases and J 0 bases, with 12 bases left between them. The CDR3 coding sequence is TGTGCCAGCACCACTGAGCTGCACCAAGAGACCCAGTACTTC. Residues: CASTTELHQETQYF.

In its sample, this clonotype was seen once. V usage is TRBV7-2 and J usage is TRBJ2-1; no clear D. With 1 base removed from V and 1 base from J, the gap between germline ends came to 8 bases. The CDR3 runs to 15 residues. CDR1 SGHTA and CDR2 FQGNSA come from the germline V gene. The CDR3 sequence is CASSLDPLSYNEQFF. The CDR3 DNA is TGTGCCAGCAGCTTAGACCCCCTGTCCTACAATGAGCAGTTCTTC.

This clonotype was seen many times. DNA of the CDR3: TGCGCCAGCAGTGCCGACCCCCGGGATACGCAGTATTTT. This encodes CASSADPRDTQYF. The chain has TRBV10-2 and TRBJ2-3, with D unclear. CDR1 and CDR2 (germline): WSHSY, SAAADI. The ends were cut back, 4 bases at V and 6 bases at J, with 11 bases in the middle. This CDR3 is 13 amino acids long.

This clonotype occurred many times. This chain uses TRBV7-2 with TRBJ1-2; no firm D call. V lost 1 base and J lost 2, with 11 bases in between. The germline V gene has CDR1 SGHTA and CDR2 FQGNSA. The CDR3 runs 15 residues. This CDR3 reads CASSLVGIPNYGYTF. CDR3 sequence (DNA): TGTGCCAGCAGCTTAGTTGGAATCCCAAACTATGGCTACACCTTC.

The V call is TRBV20-1, the J call TRBJ2-7; no reliable D call. The CDR3 consists of 14 residues. CDR1 and CDR2 from the germline V gene are DFQATT and SNEGSKA (reference sequence). Deletions cut 0 bases from V and 1 base from J, with 10 bases between. CDR3 region: CSARDSVRSYEQYF. The DNA for the CDR3 is TGCAGTGCTAGAGATTCGGTCAGGTCCTACGAGCAGTACTTC.

The rearrangement links TRBV20-1 to TRBJ2-7, with 8 bases identical to TRBD1. The CDR3 is made up of 13 amino acids. Germline V gene lookup returns CDR1 DFQATT and CDR2 SNEGSKA (reference sequence). The J segment lost 6 bases and the V segment lost 5 bases, leaving 9 bases of the junction unmatched. CDR3 sequence: CSAQDRVPGEQYF. Written as DNA, the CDR3 is TGCAGTGCTCAGGACAGGGTCCCCGGCGAGCAGTACTTC.

This clonotype was seen at least ten times. The chain uses TRBV20-1 and TRBJ1-6; D gene uncertain. There are 14 residues in the CDR3. The V end was cut by 0 bases, the J end by 7 bases, with 10 bases between. Germline-derived CDR1 and CDR2 are DFQATT and SNEGSKA (reference sequence). The CDR3 is CSARDSTSNSPLHF. The CDR3 coding sequence is TGCAGTGCTAGAGATTCGACCTCAAATTCACCCCTCCACTTT.

This clonotype was picked up a small number of times. The V call is TRBV12-3 or TRBV12-4, the J call TRBJ2-1, with D perhaps TRBD1 or TRBD2 (5 bases each). Trimming shortened V by 6 bases and J by 4 bases, and 13 bases separated the two germline ends. The CDR3 totals 14 residues. The chain's CDR3 is CASRPGTAYNEQFF. The CDR3 DNA sequence: TGTGCCAGCAGGCCAGGGACCGCTTACAATGAGCAGTTCTTC.

In its sample, this clonotype was seen a few times. The J gene is TRBJ1-1, the V gene TRBV20-1; D uncertain. There are 13 residues in the CDR3. Deletions cut 5 bases from V and 1 base from J, with 11 bases between. The germline CDR1 and CDR2 sequences are DFQATT and SNEGSKA (reference sequence). The CDR3 loop reads CSAEVRSNTEAFF. The CDR3 bases are TGCAGTGCTGAAGTGAGGTCGAACACTGAAGCTTTCTTT.

In this sample, this clonotype turned up many times. The chain has TRBV12-3 or TRBV12-4 and TRBJ1-3; tentative D call: TRBD1 (5 bases). V was pared by 3 bases and J by 7 bases, with 19 bases between. The CDR3 consists of 16 residues. CDR3 amino acids: CASSFSSGRGWNTIYF. CDR3 coding DNA: TGTGCCAGCAGTTTCTCTTCTGGCCGGGGGTGGAACACCATATATTTT.

The chain is built from TRBV19 and TRBJ2-7; 10 bases fit TRBD2. Germline V gene sequence: CDR1 LNHDA, CDR2 SQIVND (reference sequence). The CDR3 extends over 16 amino acids. V lost 5 bases and J lost 5; bases outside the gene matches: 12. In DNA, the CDR3 is TGTGCCAGTAGTCTGTTTGCTAGCGGGAGTACCCACGAGCAGTACTTC. The encoded protein is CASSLFASGSTHEQYF.

The sample holds a few counts of this clonotype. The chain recombines TRBV29-1 with TRBJ2-7, with D unclear. V lost 4 bases to trimming and J lost 2 bases, with 15 bases between them. Germline V lookup: CDR1 SQVTM, CDR2 ANQGSEA. The length of the CDR3 is 14 residues. As DNA, the CDR3 is TGCAGCGTTGGGGGTGGGCTCCAGGCCTACGAGCAGTACTTC. Its protein is CSVGGGLQAYEQYF.

This clonotype was seen repeatedly, ten times or more. The rearrangement uses TRBV29-1 and TRBJ1-1, with D possibly matching TRBD1 (5 bases). Germline V gives CDR1 SQVTM, CDR2 ANQGSEA. The V and J ends lost 8 bases and 0 bases respectively, with 22 bases between them. The CDR3 totals 16 residues. The CDR3 loop reads CSFLRAGNTVNTEAFF. The CDR3 nucleotides read TGCAGCTTCCTCAGGGCCGGAAATACTGTGAACACTGAAGCTTTCTTT.

The CDR3 here is CSARRGTGTSEQFF. DNA of the CDR3: TGCAGTGCTAGACGCGGGACAGGGACAAGTGAGCAGTTCTTC. This sequence joins TRBV20-1 and TRBJ2-1, with TRBD1 matching over 9 bases. The CDR3 has 14 amino acids. Germline assignment: CDR1 DFQATT and CDR2 SNEGSKA (reference sequence). Unmatched junction bases numbered 8, after V lost 2 bases and J lost 9 bases.

There are many counts of this clonotype. The V call is TRBV7-8, the J call TRBJ2-7; 14 bases are a match to TRBD2. The CDR3 is 18 amino acids. The trim removed 5 bases at V and 6 bases at J, leaving 15 bases unmatched. CDR1 and CDR2 (germline): SGHVS, FQNEAQ. The CDR3 here is CASSPPFRLAGGGSEQYF. The CDR3 DNA is TGTGCCAGCAGCCCGCCCTTCCGACTAGCGGGAGGGGGATCCGAGCAGTACTTC.

This clonotype was counted ten times or more. This chain uses TRBV5-1 with TRBJ1-1; no definite D call. CDR1 is SGHRS, CDR2 YFSETQ, per germline. The CDR3 covers 15 residues. V gave up 0 bases and J gave up 3 bases, with 12 bases separating them. This CDR3 reads CASSLVGYEYTEAFF. The CDR3 DNA is TGCGCCAGCAGCTTGGTCGGGTATGAGTACACTGAAGCTTTCTTT. Complete variable domain (other parts from reference TRBV5-1 and TRBJ1-1): KAGVTQTPRYLIKTRGQQVTLSCSPISGHRSVSWYQQTPGQGLQFLFEYFSETQRNKGNFPGRFSGRQFSNSRSEMNVSTLELGDSALYLCASSLVGYEYTEAFFGQGTRLTVV.

This clonotype turned up a few times. The chain carries TRBV6-5 and TRBJ2-7, with D perhaps being TRBD1 or TRBD2 (6 bases each). V was pared by 1 base and J by 5 bases, with 12 bases between. The CDR3 is made up of 14 amino acids. Per the germline V gene, CDR1 is MNHEY and CDR2 is SVGAGI. CDR3 sequence: CASSYYGGRDEQYF. CDR3 sequence (DNA): TGTGCCAGCAGTTACTACGGGGGCCGGGACGAGCAGTACTTC.

This chain uses TRBV29-1 with TRBJ2-3; 8 bases are a match to TRBD1. CDR3 length: 16 amino acids. CDR1 and CDR2 from the germline V gene are SQVTM and ANQGSEA. V lost 6 bases to trimming and J lost 0 bases; unmatched junction nucleotides: 11. CDR3 region: CSVSPPGQVSTDTQYF. CDR3 bases: TGCAGCGTGTCCCCCCCGGGACAGGTTAGCACAGATACGCAGTATTTT.

This clonotype was detected a few times. An end of the junction differs from the germline gene, which may be a read error. The rearrangement joins TRBV20-1 to TRBJ2-2, with a weak D call TRBD2 (5 bases). The germline gives CDR1 DFQATT, CDR2 SNEGSKA (reference sequence). The CDR3 totals 16 residues. The CDR3 DNA is TGCTGTGCTAGGGCCCCCGGAAGAGGGATCGCCGGGGAGCTGTTTTTT. Residues: CCARAPGRGIAGELFF.

The CDR3 spells CASSWGYIQYF. The DNA of the CDR3 is TGTGCCAGCAGCTGGGGTTACATTCAGTACTTC. This chain uses TRBV6-2 or TRBV6-3 with TRBJ2-4; D unclear. CDR1 is MNHEY and CDR2 is SVGEGT in the germline V gene. This CDR3 region has 11 residues. V lost 6 bases, J lost 8 bases, and 8 bases lay in between.

This clonotype showed up just a few times. The chain has TRBV20-1 and TRBJ2-1, with 8 bases lining up with TRBD2. With V trimmed by 0 bases and J by 0 bases, 10 bases remained unmatched. The CDR3 consists of 18 residues. Germline V CDR1 and CDR2: DFQATT, SNEGSKA (reference sequence). CDR3 DNA: TGCAGTGCTAGAGATCAGAGCGGGAGCTTGAGCTCCTACAATGAGCAGTTCTTC. Residues: CSARDQSGSLSSYNEQFF.

This clonotype was counted at least ten times. The J gene is TRBJ2-3, the V gene TRBV5-1; weak D call: TRBD1 (6 bases). Germline lookup yields CDR1 SGHRS and CDR2 YFSETQ. The CDR3 extends over 15 amino acids. Between the trimmed V and J ends, which lost 5 bases and 2 bases, there was a span of 15 bases. The CDR3 DNA is TGCGCCAGCAGAGCCAGGGGACCCCACACAGATACGCAGTATTTT. Its translation is CASRARGPHTDTQYF.

This clonotype was seen repeatedly, ten times or more. The chain joins TRBV5-1 to TRBJ1-2; a possible D gene is TRBD1 (5 bases). Germline CDR1 is SGHRS and CDR2 is YFSETQ. V lost 2 bases and J lost 8, with 19 bases in between. The CDR3 covers 15 residues. CDR3 in DNA: TGCGCCAGCAGCTTTACCGGGACGCAAAAAGAGGGCTACACCTTC. Translating gives CASSFTGTQKEGYTF.